One sample yielded the 26 T cell receptor beta chains listed below, sequenced in a study of T cell responses to AZD1222 COVID-19 vaccine. Using immunoSEQ multiplex PCR, the repertoire was profiled, and TCRdb retains in-frame clones only, with some absent. Of 150,000 to 200,000 clones in the sample, about 86% were seen once. The sample here was peripheral blood, taken on day 0 of AZD1222 vaccination. The receptors come from an adult in good health.

V gene TRBV6-5 combines with J gene TRBJ1-6; possible D gene TRBD1, 6 bases. From germline, CDR1 is MNHEY and CDR2 SVGAGI. Trimming stripped 10 bases from V and 7 bases from J, with 8 bases between. The CDR3 sequence is 11 residues long. CDR3 coding DNA: TGTGCCACAAGGGGGAATTCACCCCTCCACTTT. Residues: CATRGNSPLHF.

The table lists this clone with a few counts. The chain recombines TRBV28 with TRBJ1-1; TRBD1 matches 7 bases. The V and J ends lost 5 bases and 3 bases, in that order; junction bases with no gene match: 3. The CDR3 sequence is 13 residues long. Per the germline V gene, CDR1 is MDHEN and CDR2 is SYDVKM. The chain's CDR3 is CASSPTGDTEAFF. For the CDR3, the DNA is TGTGCCAGCAGTCCCACAGGGGACACTGAAGCTTTCTTT.

The gene calls are TRBV7-9 and TRBJ2-7, with D tentatively TRBD2 (5 bases). The V and J ends lost 4 bases and 7 bases respectively, with 8 bases between them. The CDR3 runs to 11 residues. Looked up from germline, CDR1 is SEHNR and CDR2 is FQNEAQ (reference sequence). CDR3 sequence: CASSSPGEQYF. The DNA of the CDR3 is TGTGCCAGCAGCTCCCCGGGGGAGCAGTACTTC.

The rearrangement uses TRBV11-1 and TRBJ2-1, with 9 bases matching TRBD2. The CDR3 runs to 16 residues. The trim removed 0 bases at V and 9 bases at J, leaving 9 bases unmatched. The germline CDR1 and CDR2 sequences are SGHAT and FQDESV (reference sequence). The CDR3 DNA reads as TGTGCCAGCAGCTTAGCATCTTTAGCGGGAGAGCTTGAGCAGTTCTTC. This codes for CASSLASLAGELEQFF.

The chain links TRBV5-1 to TRBJ2-5; 10 bases are shared with TRBD1. The trim removed 0 bases at V and 3 bases at J, leaving 2 bases unmatched. From germline, CDR1 is SGHRS and CDR2 YFSETQ. CDR3 length equals 15 residues. The CDR3 nucleotides are TGCGCCAGCAGCTTGGGGACAGGGGGAAAAGAGACCCAGTACTTC. Its protein is CASSLGTGGKETQYF. Based on the CDR3 plus reference TRBV5-1 and TRBJ2-5, the full variable domain is KAGVTQTPRYLIKTRGQQVTLSCSPISGHRSVSWYQQTPGQGLQFLFEYFSETQRNKGNFPGRFSGRQFSNSRSEMNVSTLELGDSALYLCASSLGTGGKETQYFGPGTRLLVL.

The chain couples TRBV19 to TRBJ1-1, with 10 bases identical to TRBD1. With V trimmed by 3 bases and J by 5 bases, 6 bases remained unmatched. Per germline, CDR1 LNHDA and CDR2 SQIVND (reference sequence). The CDR3 is made up of 15 amino acids. CDR3 loop: CASSIVPGQGTEAFF. As DNA, the CDR3 is TGTGCCAGTAGTATTGTCCCGGGACAGGGGACTGAAGCTTTCTTT. The whole variable domain, remainder taken from reference TRBV19 and TRBJ1-1, is DGGITQSPKYLFRKEGQNVTLSCEQNLNHDAMYWYRQDPGQGLRLIYYSQIVNDFQKGDIAEGYSVSREKKESFPLTVTSAQKNPTAFYLCASSIVPGQGTEAFFGQGTRLTVV.

The rearrangement joins TRBV7-9 to TRBJ2-1, with 7 bases aligning to TRBD2. Per the germline V gene, CDR1 is SEHNR and CDR2 is FQNEAQ (reference sequence). V lost 5 bases and J lost 4; bases outside the gene matches: 11. This CDR3 region has 16 residues. The CDR3: CASSPTTGEGYNEQFF. CDR3 bases: TGTGCCAGCAGCCCCACGACGGGGGAGGGTTACAATGAGCAGTTCTTC.

This clone was seen only a few times. V is TRBV18 and J is TRBJ2-5; D is ambiguous. V lost 0 bases to trimming and J lost 5 bases, with 7 bases between them. Per the germline V gene, CDR1 is KGHSH and CDR2 is LQKENI. CDR3 length: 13 amino acids. The chain's CDR3 is CASSPPSLETQYF. Written as DNA, the CDR3 is TGTGCCAGCTCACCACCCTCGTTGGAGACCCAGTACTTC. The full variable domain, its missing parts supplied by reference TRBV18 and TRBJ2-5, is NAGVMQNPRHLVRRRGQEARLRCSPMKGHSHVYWYRQLPEEGLKFMVYLQKENIIDESGMPKERFSAEFPKEGPSILRIQQVVRGDSAAYFCASSPPSLETQYFGPGTRLLVL.

This clone has a single count. V gene TRBV27 combines with J gene TRBJ2-1; 12 bases match TRBD2. The CDR3 contains 16 residues. Per germline, CDR1 MNHEY and CDR2 SMNVEV (reference sequence). J was trimmed by 3 bases and V by 6 bases; bases with no gene match: 6. CDR3 in DNA: TGTGCCAGCAGCGCCCGACTAGCGGGAGTCTACAATGAGCAGTTCTTC. Its protein is CASSARLAGVYNEQFF.

This chain joins TRBV3-1 (or the pseudogene TRBV3-2) and TRBJ2-7, with 9 bases aligning to TRBD1. This CDR3 has 15 amino acids. The trim removed 1 base at V and 5 bases at J, leaving 6 bases unmatched. Germline-derived CDR1 and CDR2 are LGHDT and YNNKEL (reference sequence). The CDR3 sequence: CASSQGGQGGNEQYF. DNA of the CDR3: TGTGCCAGCAGCCAAGGGGGACAGGGAGGCAACGAGCAGTACTTC.

The V gene is TRBV9, the J gene TRBJ1-4; D is uncertain. CDR1 SGDLS and CDR2 YYNGEE come from the germline V gene. The CDR3 totals 14 residues. The V end was cut by 1 base, the J end by 10 bases, with 14 bases between. In nucleotides, the CDR3 is TGTGCCAGCAGCGTAAACGGGCAGGAAGGAAAACTGTTTTTT. Its protein is CASSVNGQEGKLFF.

The rearrangement uses TRBV19 and TRBJ2-1; tentatively, D is TRBD1 or TRBD2 (9 bases each). V lost 10 bases and J lost 2, with 21 bases in between. Germline V CDR1 and CDR2: LNHDA, SQIVND (reference sequence). The CDR3 consists of 16 residues. The CDR3: CATNSGGQGAYNEQFF. The CDR3 nucleotides read TGTGCCACCAATAGCGGGGGACAGGGAGCCTACAATGAGCAGTTCTTC.

The chain carries TRBV10-2 and TRBJ2-5; TRBD2 aligns across 8 bases. V gave up 7 bases and J gave up 5 bases; unmatched junction bases: 12. The CDR3 extends over 15 amino acids. The V gene's germline CDR1 is WSHSY and CDR2 SAAADI. The CDR3 region is CASTSQAGVRETQYF. In DNA form, the CDR3 reads TGCGCCAGCACTTCTCAAGCGGGAGTCCGGGAGACCCAGTACTTC.

With respect to this clone: The same CDR3 also results from other DNA sequences found in this sample. The V gene is TRBV10-3, the J gene TRBJ1-1; D remains ambiguous. Germline V gives CDR1 ENHRY, CDR2 SYGVKD. Trimming removed 0 bases at V and 1 base at J, with 3 bases between. This CDR3 is built from 13 residues. CDR3 region: CAISESRNTEAFF. DNA for the CDR3: TGTGCCATCAGTGAGTCCCGGAACACTGAAGCTTTCTTT.

The chain uses TRBV24-1 and TRBJ2-7; no firm D call. CDR1 is KGHDR, CDR2 SFDVKD, per germline. The V end lost 7 bases, the J end lost 5 bases, and 23 bases lay between the germline ends. The CDR3 is made up of 16 amino acids. CDR3 sequence (DNA): TGTGCCACCAGCCCAGGTCAGTATCCCGGTTGGGACGAGCAGTACTTC. This gives the protein CATSPGQYPGWDEQYF.

The J gene is TRBJ1-6, the V gene TRBV27; 8 nucleotides agree with TRBD1. The V gene's germline CDR1 is MNHEY and CDR2 SMNVEV (reference sequence). The V gene end was trimmed by 2 bases and the J gene end by 10 bases; junction bases not matched to a gene: 13. This CDR3 region has 17 residues. CDR3 loop: CASSLERTGTSESPLHF. CDR3 DNA: TGTGCCAGCAGTTTAGAGCGGACAGGGACGTCGGAATCACCCCTCCACTTT.

J is TRBJ2-4 and V is TRBV5-1, with D possibly being TRBD2 (6 bases). Trimming took off 2 bases at V and 1 base at J, with 16 bases between the two ends. Germline values: CDR1 SGHRS, CDR2 YFSETQ. The length of the CDR3 is 17 residues. The CDR3 reads CASSFNGQGGAKNIQYF. CDR3 in DNA: TGCGCCAGCAGCTTTAATGGGCAGGGAGGTGCCAAAAACATTCAGTACTTC.

The rearrangement uses TRBV28 and TRBJ1-2; 9 bases fit TRBD1. Germline V gene sequence: CDR1 MDHEN, CDR2 SYDVKM. The CDR3 spans 14 residues. The J segment lost 4 bases and the V segment lost 4 bases, leaving 4 bases of the junction unmatched. CDR3: CASSSGQGIYGYTF. The CDR3 DNA follows: TGTGCCAGCAGTTCGGGACAGGGCATCTATGGCTACACCTTC.

The DNA of the CDR3 is TGCGCCAGCAGCTTGGAAGGGGGGCTGGGTGGAAACACCATATATTTT. Protein product: CASSLEGGLGGNTIYF. The chain recombines TRBV5-1 with TRBJ1-3; D perhaps matches TRBD1 (6 bases). Trimming left V 0 bases short and J 3 bases short, with 13 bases between. CDR3 length: 16 amino acids. The V gene's germline CDR1 is SGHRS and CDR2 YFSETQ.

V and J are TRBV4-3 and TRBJ2-5, with D possibly matching TRBD2 (6 bases). This CDR3 is 15 amino acids long. CDR1 and CDR2 from the germline V gene are LGHNA and YSLEER. The V and J ends lost 0 bases and 4 bases respectively, with 12 bases between them. The CDR3 loop is CASSQDRAEGETQYF. The DNA of the CDR3 is TGCGCCAGCAGCCAAGATAGGGCGGAGGGAGAGACCCAGTACTTC.

V and J are TRBV5-8 and TRBJ1-5; 8 nucleotides agree with TRBD1. CDR1 and CDR2 (germline): SGHTS, YDEGEE. J lost 7 bases, V lost 4 bases, and 7 bases had no gene match. CDR3 size: 14 residues. The DNA of the CDR3 is TGTGCCAGCAGCCCAAGGACAGGGTCACAGCCCCAGCATTTT. Amino acids: CASSPRTGSQPQHF.

The chain carries TRBV6-6 and TRBJ1-2, with 8 nucleotides matching TRBD1. The CDR3 covers 15 residues. Germline loops: CDR1 MNHNY, CDR2 SVGAGI (reference sequence). The J segment lost 4 bases and the V segment lost 5 bases, leaving 9 bases of the junction unmatched. The CDR3 protein is CASSGDRYSSYGYTF. DNA of the CDR3: TGTGCCAGCAGTGGGGACAGGTATAGTAGCTATGGCTACACCTTC.

This clone has more than one count but fewer than ten. The V gene is TRBV7-2, the J gene TRBJ1-5; 11 nucleotides match TRBD1. With 0 bases clipped from V and 7 bases from J, the junction kept 2 bases outside the gene matches. Germline-derived CDR1 and CDR2 are SGHTA and FQGNSA. The CDR3 sequence is 15 residues long. CDR3 region: CASSLADRGPQPQHF. The CDR3 DNA follows: TGTGCCAGCAGCTTAGCGGACAGGGGGCCACAGCCCCAGCATTTT.

This chain uses TRBV11-2 with TRBJ1-1, with D possibly TRBD1 on 5 matching bases. V lost 1 base and J 1 base, leaving 7 bases between the germline ends. CDR1 is SGHAT, CDR2 FQNNGV, per germline. This CDR3 is built from 14 residues. The CDR3 nucleotides are TGTGCCAGCAGCTTAGGAACAGGGAACACTGAAGCTTTCTTT. Its translation is CASSLGTGNTEAFF.

The chain combines TRBV5-1 with TRBJ2-4; D remains unclear. The CDR3 runs 16 residues. In germline, CDR1 is SGHRS, CDR2 YFSETQ. The V gene lost 0 bases and the J gene lost 9 bases, with 19 bases spanning the gap. The CDR3 nucleotides are TGCGCCAGCAGCTTGGCCCAGGCCCGTGCGGTTGGCATTCAGTACTTC. Protein product: CASSLAQARAVGIQYF.

V gene TRBV12-3 or TRBV12-4 combines with J gene TRBJ1-2; D might be TRBD1 (6 bases). The CDR3 totals 13 residues. Between the trimmed V and J ends, which lost 5 bases and 2 bases, there was a span of 9 bases. CDR3 in amino acids: CASSITGNYGYTF. CDR3 coding DNA: TGTGCCAGCAGTATAACAGGGAACTATGGCTACACCTTC.